Each of the 32 T cell receptor beta chains below was sequenced from the same sample in a study of blood T cell repertoires in COVID-19. The method was immunoSEQ multiplex PCR; TCRdb's version includes in-frame clones alone and lacks a portion of them. Among fewer than 250,000 clones listed, less than 90% were seen once. The sequencing input was peripheral blood. The source of these receptors is a woman in her seventies with active or convalescent COVID-19.

V and J are TRBV5-6 and TRBJ2-5; weak D call: TRBD2 (5 bases). The CDR3 has 14 amino acids. Trimming removed 1 base from V and 5 bases from J, with 12 bases in between. Germline-derived CDR1 and CDR2 are SGHDT and YYEEEE. For the CDR3, the DNA is TGTGCCAGCAGCTTGTCCGGGGTTAGGGAGACCCAGTACTTC. Translated: CASSLSGVRETQYF.

This clone was observed a handful of times. This chain links TRBV27 with TRBJ2-7; the D gene is possibly TRBD2 (6 bases). With 6 bases removed from V and 4 bases from J, the gap between germline ends came to 13 bases. Germline-derived CDR1 and CDR2 are MNHEY and SMNVEV (reference sequence). This CDR3 is 13 amino acids long. CDR3 amino acids: CASRELAGYEQYF. In nucleotides, the CDR3 is TGTGCCAGCAGGGAGCTCGCGGGGTACGAGCAGTACTTC.

This rearrangement joins TRBV5-1 to TRBJ2-5, with a tentative D call TRBD1 (6 bases). CDR1 is SGHRS, CDR2 YFSETQ, per germline. The CDR3 is made up of 15 amino acids. Trimming took off 2 bases at V and 5 bases at J, with 16 bases between the two ends. The CDR3, as DNA: TGCGCCAGCAGCTTTTCGTCACAGGGTGGGGAGACCCAGTACTTC. Protein product: CASSFSSQGGETQYF.

This rearrangement joins TRBV28 to TRBJ2-2; 8 bases match TRBD2. The CDR3 contains 15 residues. Germline trimming cut 7 bases from V and 0 bases from J; bases unmatched to any gene: 4. CDR1 is MDHEN, CDR2 SYDVKM, per germline. The CDR3 DNA follows: TGTGCCAGCATGTCGGGGGGGGCGAACACCGGGGAGCTGTTTTTT. Its protein is CASMSGGANTGELFF.

The chain combines TRBV15 with TRBJ2-4, with 7 positions matching TRBD2. Trimming at V came to 5 bases and at J to 0 bases, leaving 7 bases not matched to a gene. The CDR3 spans 16 residues. The V gene's germline CDR1 is LNHNV and CDR2 YYDKDF (reference sequence). The CDR3 sequence is CATSPREDIAKNIQYF. The CDR3 bases are TGTGCCACCAGCCCCCGGGAGGACATAGCCAAAAACATTCAGTACTTC. The entire variable domain, with the rest obtained from reference TRBV15 and TRBJ2-4, is as follows: DAMVIQNPRYQVTQFGKPVTLSCSQTLNHNVMYWYQQKSSQAPKLLFHYYDKDFNNEADTPDNFQSRRPNTSFCFLDIRSPGLGDTAMYLCATSPREDIAKNIQYFGAGTRLSVL.

This sequence joins TRBV19 and TRBJ1-5; D not certain. V lost 4 bases and J 6 bases, leaving 13 bases between the germline ends. Looked up from germline, CDR1 is LNHDA and CDR2 is SQIVND (reference sequence). The CDR3 spans 14 residues. The CDR3 loop reads CASSTLPAGQPQHF. The CDR3 bases are TGTGCCAGTAGTACACTCCCCGCCGGTCAGCCCCAGCATTTT. Using reference TRBV19 and TRBJ1-5 for the parts outside the CDR3, the full variable domain is DGGITQSPKYLFRKEGQNVTLSCEQNLNHDAMYWYRQDPGQGLRLIYYSQIVNDFQKGDIAEGYSVSREKKESFPLTVTSAQKNPTAFYLCASSTLPAGQPQHFGDGTRLSIL.

This rearrangement joins TRBV18 to TRBJ1-1; D remains unclear. Germline CDR1 KGHSH, CDR2 LQKENI. Trimming took 0 bases from V and 0 from J, leaving 17 bases between them. The CDR3 runs to 18 residues. In DNA, the CDR3 is TGTGCCAGCTCACCACCGGGGATTGGACCGGAGGTGAACACTGAAGCTTTCTTT. This codes for CASSPPGIGPEVNTEAFF.

V is TRBV19 and J is TRBJ1-5; the D is unclear. This CDR3 comprises 15 residues. Germline V CDR1 and CDR2: LNHDA, SQIVND (reference sequence). The ends were cut back, 0 bases at V and 0 bases at J, with 6 bases in the middle. Here the CDR3 reads CASSIDNGSNQPQHF. CDR3 in DNA: TGTGCCAGTAGTATAGACAACGGTAGCAATCAGCCCCAGCATTTT. Full variable domain (rest looked up from reference TRBV19 and TRBJ1-5): DGGITQSPKYLFRKEGQNVTLSCEQNLNHDAMYWYRQDPGQGLRLIYYSQIVNDFQKGDIAEGYSVSREKKESFPLTVTSAQKNPTAFYLCASSIDNGSNQPQHFGDGTRLSIL.

The chain is built from TRBV4-3 and TRBJ1-1, with no clear D. V was shortened by 1 base and J by 5 bases, with 14 bases between the two germline ends. The CDR3 consists of 15 residues. In germline, CDR1 is LGHNA, CDR2 YSLEER. The CDR3 DNA follows: TGCGCCAGCAGCCAAGCCCCCTTCGACGGGACTGAAGCTTTCTTT. It is translated as CASSQAPFDGTEAFF.

The rearrangement links TRBV4-1 to TRBJ2-3, with D unresolved. From germline, CDR1 is MGHRA and CDR2 YSYEKL. Trimming cost V 4 bases and J 0 bases, with 11 bases left between them. The CDR3 has 15 amino acids. CDR3 coding DNA: TGCGCCAGCAGCCTTAGTGGGCCTAGCACAGATACGCAGTATTTT. Translating gives CASSLSGPSTDTQYF.

The chain is built from TRBV19 and TRBJ2-5, with 10 bases fitting TRBD2. Germline CDR1 is LNHDA and CDR2 is SQIVND (reference sequence). Trimming at V came to 4 bases and at J to 0 bases, leaving 8 bases not matched to a gene. The CDR3 contains 17 residues. The CDR3 DNA reads TGTGCCAGTAGTACCCTTGAACTAGCGGGGCACCAAGAGACCCAGTACTTC. Amino acid sequence: CASSTLELAGHQETQYF.

This clone was counted a few times. The chain recombines TRBV30 with TRBJ1-2; TRBD1 might be the D (6 bases). The CDR3 has 13 residues. Trimming pared 0 bases from V and 7 bases from J, leaving 12 bases between. Looked up from germline, CDR1 is GTSNPN and CDR2 is SVGIG (reference sequence). The CDR3 is CAWSVQGESGYTF. The CDR3 DNA sequence: TGTGCCTGGAGTGTACAGGGTGAAAGTGGCTACACCTTC.

This chain joins TRBV5-1 and TRBJ1-1, with D maybe TRBD1 (5 bases). The germline V gene has CDR1 SGHRS and CDR2 YFSETQ. The CDR3 totals 11 residues. Deletions cut 4 bases from V and 13 bases from J, with 14 bases between. The CDR3 DNA reads as TGCGCCAGCAGCCCCGGGACTCAGCTTTTCTTT. Translation: CASSPGTQLFF.

V and J are TRBV12-3 or TRBV12-4 and TRBJ1-5; maybe TRBD1 (6 bases). This CDR3 is built from 13 residues. The germline V and J ends were trimmed by 6 bases and 5 bases, with 11 bases remaining between them. The CDR3 DNA follows: TGTGCCAGCAGCCCTACAGGGTATCAGCCCCAGCATTTT. Its translation is CASSPTGYQPQHF.

This sequence joins TRBV7-3 and TRBJ2-1; possible D gene TRBD2, 5 bases. The V gene's germline CDR1 is SGHTA and CDR2 FQGTGA. This CDR3 has 16 residues. V shed 5 bases and J shed 0 bases, with 14 bases lying between them. This chain's CDR3 is CASSPSRGSSYNEQFF. The DNA for the CDR3 is TGTGCCAGCAGCCCGTCCCGTGGGAGCTCCTACAATGAGCAGTTCTTC.

There are a few counts of this clone. The chain has TRBV7-9 and TRBJ2-2; unclear D gene. CDR1 and CDR2 (germline): SEHNR, FQNEAQ (reference sequence). V lost 1 base and J 1 base, leaving 7 bases between the germline ends. The CDR3 runs 15 residues. The CDR3 sequence: CASSLVPKNTGELFF. The CDR3 region has the DNA TGTGCCAGCAGCTTAGTCCCCAAGAACACCGGGGAGCTGTTTTTT. Full variable domain (rest looked up from reference TRBV7-9 and TRBJ2-2): DTGVSQNPRHKITKRGQNVTFRCDPISEHNRLYWYRQTLGQGPEFLTYFQNEAQLEKSRLLSDRFSAERPKGSFSTLEIQRTEQGDSAMYLCASSLVPKNTGELFFGEGSRLTVL.

Here the CDR3 reads CAWSEEGGPKHF. CDR3 DNA sequence: TGTGCCTGGAGTGAGGAGGGTGGCCCCAAGCATTTT. The chain recombines TRBV30 with TRBJ1-5; D remains ambiguous. The CDR3 length is 12 residues. Trimming shortened V by 1 base and J by 14 bases, and 15 bases separated the two germline ends. From germline, CDR1 is GTSNPN and CDR2 SVGIG (reference sequence).

Remarks on this clone: Other nucleotide sequences from this sample produce the same CDR3. The gene calls are TRBV29-1 and TRBJ1-4; maybe TRBD1 (5 bases). The CDR3 has 12 residues. Between the trimmed V and J ends, which lost 3 bases and 8 bases, there was a span of 10 bases. CDR1 is SQVTM, CDR2 ANQGSEA, per germline. For the CDR3, the DNA is TGCAGCGTTGAGGGGGGGAACGAAAAACTGTTTTTT. It codes for CSVEGGNEKLFF.

The CDR3 reads CASSRGRGWGSPLHF. Here the CDR3 DNA reads TGCGCCAGCAGTCGCGGACGGGGATGGGGTTCACCCCTCCACTTT. The chain carries TRBV23-1 and TRBJ1-6; D ambiguous. TRBV23-1 belongs to the ORF category, with a function that is uncertain. The CDR3 runs 15 residues. V shed 4 bases and J shed 9 bases, with 16 bases lying between them.

CDR3 residues: CASSEQGGLATYGYTF. CDR3 nucleotides: TGTGCCAGCAGTGAACAGGGTGGGCTCGCGACATATGGCTACACCTTC. This chain links TRBV6-1 with TRBJ1-2; possible D gene TRBD1, 5 bases. The ends were cut back, 2 bases at V and 5 bases at J, with 18 bases in the middle. This CDR3 contains 16 residues. Germline CDR1 reads MNHNS; CDR2 reads SASEGT.

This clone occurred a few times. This chain uses TRBV5-1 with TRBJ2-5; 9 nucleotides align to TRBD2. CDR1 and CDR2 (germline): SGHRS, YFSETQ. Trimming removed 3 bases from V and 5 bases from J; junction bases left unmatched: 8. This CDR3 spans 15 amino acids. The CDR3 protein is CASSSGTSPWETQYF. In nucleotides, the CDR3 is TGCGCCAGCAGCTCCGGGACTAGCCCTTGGGAGACCCAGTACTTC.

The CDR3 nucleotides are TGTGCCAGCAGTGAAGCGCTTCTATGGGGACTTTCCTACGAGCAGTACTTC. It specifies CASSEALLWGLSYEQYF. This chain joins TRBV6-1 and TRBJ2-7; D is perhaps TRBD2 (6 bases). The CDR3 runs 17 residues. Germline CDR1 and CDR2: MNHNS and SASEGT. V was trimmed by 0 bases and J by 1 base, leaving 16 bases between them.

The rearrangement joins TRBV6-4 to TRBJ2-1; 7 bases are shared with TRBD1. This CDR3 has 16 amino acids. Germline lookup yields CDR1 MRHNA and CDR2 SNTAGT. Trimming cost V 2 bases and J 6 bases; bases outside gene matches: 10. The CDR3 is CASSDTDRAYLNEQFF. The CDR3 DNA reads as TGTGCCAGCAGTGACACCGACAGGGCCTACCTCAATGAGCAGTTCTTC.

The rearrangement links TRBV5-1 to TRBJ2-2, with D possibly being TRBD1 (6 bases). The CDR3 is 14 residues long. The germline gives CDR1 SGHRS, CDR2 YFSETQ. V was clipped by 6 bases and J by 2 bases, with 11 bases between them. The CDR3 sequence is CASTRDTNTGELFF. In DNA form, the CDR3 reads TGCGCCAGCACGAGGGACACCAACACCGGGGAGCTGTTTTTT.

The CDR3 DNA reads as TGTGCCATCAGGGGGACTAGCGGTTGGGATACGCAGTATTTT. Translating it yields CAIRGTSGWDTQYF. V is TRBV10-3 and J is TRBJ2-3; TRBD2 matches at 11 bases. This CDR3 contains 14 residues. Germline V gene sequence: CDR1 ENHRY, CDR2 SYGVKD. With 6 bases clipped from V and 6 bases from J, the junction kept 5 bases outside the gene matches.

The gene calls are TRBV27 and TRBJ2-4; D may be TRBD1 (6 bases). V was shortened by 3 bases and J by 5 bases, with 8 bases between the two germline ends. The CDR3 runs 13 residues. CDR1 is MNHEY, CDR2 SMNVEV, per germline (reference sequence). The CDR3: CASSLRTENIQYF. CDR3 coding DNA: TGTGCCAGCAGTTTGAGGACAGAAAACATTCAGTACTTC.

V usage is TRBV6-5 and J usage is TRBJ2-7; D remains unclear. The V end was cut by 2 bases, the J end by 0 bases, with 11 bases between. The germline V gene encodes CDR1 MNHEY and CDR2 SVGAGI. There are 15 residues in the CDR3. The chain's CDR3 is CASSYRRVSSYEQYF. DNA of the CDR3: TGTGCCAGCAGTTACAGACGGGTGAGCTCCTACGAGCAGTACTTC.

The CDR3 loop reads CSAIDETPNSPLHF. CDR3 coding DNA: TGCAGTGCTATTGACGAAACTCCTAATTCACCCCTCCACTTT. The genes are TRBV20-1 and TRBJ1-6, with D hard to call. V was clipped by 4 bases and J by 6 bases, with 13 bases between them. This CDR3 spans 14 amino acids. Germline CDR1 DFQATT, CDR2 SNEGSKA (reference sequence).

The rearrangement joins TRBV6-5 to TRBJ2-3, with 8 positions matching TRBD2. Germline V gene lookup returns CDR1 MNHEY and CDR2 SVGAGI. The CDR3 runs 16 residues. Trimming cost V 4 bases and J 2 bases; bases outside gene matches: 8. CDR3 protein: CASSSKAGAPTDTQYF. The CDR3 coding sequence is TGTGCCAGCAGTTCGAAAGCGGGGGCCCCCACAGATACGCAGTATTTT.

The V gene is TRBV6-6, the J gene TRBJ2-7; 15 bases are a match to TRBD2. The V gene's germline CDR1 is MNHNY and CDR2 SVGAGI (reference sequence). The ends lost 6 bases at V and 2 bases at J; junction bases unmatched: 20. The length of the CDR3 is 21 residues. CDR3 in amino acids: CASSSDRDGTSGRRRTYEQYF. The CDR3 DNA reads TGTGCCAGCAGCTCTGACAGGGATGGGACTAGCGGGAGGAGGAGGACCTACGAGCAGTACTTC.

There are a few counts of this clone. V is TRBV27 and J is TRBJ2-7, with 8 bases that match TRBD1. The CDR3 is made up of 12 amino acids. Trimming at V came to 8 bases and at J to 5 bases, leaving 5 bases not matched to a gene. The germline gives CDR1 MNHEY, CDR2 SMNVEV (reference sequence). The CDR3 bases are TGTGCCAGCCTCGGACAGGGTCACGAGCAGTACTTC. It codes for CASLGQGHEQYF.

The chain joins TRBV19 to TRBJ2-5, with TRBD1 as a possible D gene (6 bases). Germline V gives CDR1 LNHDA, CDR2 SQIVND (reference sequence). The CDR3 length is 13 residues. V was cut by 5 bases and J by 5 bases, with 12 bases left in between. In nucleotides, the CDR3 is TGTGCCAGTAGTCCTGTGGGGGCTGAGACCCAGTACTTC. This encodes CASSPVGAETQYF.